The clone carrying this T cell receptor (beta chain) was observed at least ten times. One junction end does not reproduce the germline sequence, and a read error may be involved. This entry is derived from a study of blood T cells in healthy people across ages. Germline V gives CDR1 SGHRS, CDR2 YFSETQ. This CDR3 contains 14 residues. Using a J-beta primer mix together with a sample-barcoded 5' primer, a second PCR was run for roughly 6 to 12 cycles. MiXCR was run by TCRdb on the 5' RACE reads, yielding one entry per CDR3 protein. This table has fewer than 2,000,000 distinct CDR3 sequences, about two fifths appearing once.

The sequencing input was blood. The chain joins TRBV5-1 to TRBJ2-7; D may be TRBD2 (6 bases). The sequence was collected from a human donor in good health. The CDR3 sequence is CASSLVGGSYEQYF. The CDR3 DNA follows: TGTGCCAGCAGCTTAGTCGGAGGGTCCTACGAGCAGTACTTC.